The present T cell receptor (beta chain) was sequenced within a study of lymphopenia after photon versus proton radiotherapy. Clones were sequenced by immunoSEQ multiplex PCR, and TCRdb holds only the in-frame ones, with some missing. The data hold around 64,000 clones, with approximately 86% observed a single time. The V end was cut by 5 bases, the J end by 4 bases, with 9 bases between. CDR3 length equals 13 residues. Germline loops: CDR1 LGHNT, CDR2 FRNRAP. The source of this sequence is a man older than 75 with esophageal cancer. The chain combines TRBV12-5 with TRBJ2-1; D uncertain. This material consisted of peripheral blood, taken from a patient treated with proton-based radiotherapy. This CDR3 reads CASGQRGYNEQFF. CDR3 nucleotides: TGTGCTAGTGGTCAGCGTGGTTACAATGAGCAGTTCTTC.